These T cell receptor beta chains were read from a single sample in a study of CD8 T cells in ankylosing spondylitis. In TCRdb, the 5' RACE reads were re-called with MiXCR into one record per CDR3 protein. The repertoire has more than 600,000 distinct CDR3 sequences, roughly 19% of them found once; the top ten carry around 19%. The sequenced material came from blood, either unsorted or a sorted T cell fraction (not recorded which). The receptors shown here come from a male donor with ankylosing spondylitis. Both conserved end residues are part of each CDR3. A D gene is named only where the DNA matches it firmly. A row's size may be missing; if present it is once, few, many or a size class.

TRBD1 TRBJ1-1 13 TRBV12-3/TRBV12-4 many TGTGCCAGCACCCGGGACAGGCGCACTGAAGCTTTCTTT CASTRDRRTEAFF
TRBD2 TRBJ2-3 16 TRBV12-3/TRBV12-4 . TGTGCCAGCAGGCGGACTCTAGCGGCGGAGGCAGATACGCAGTATTTT CASRRTLAAEADTQYF
TRBD1 TRBJ2-7 13 TRBV10-3 few TGTGCCATCAGCGGACAGGGGGCCGCCGAGCAGTACTTC CAISGQGAAEQYF
TRBD1 TRBJ2-3 15 TRBV15 few TGTGCCACCAGCAGAGCGGGACAGCTCACAGATACGCAGTATTTT CATSRAGQLTDTQYF
. TRBJ2-3 16 TRBV25-1 few TGTGCCAGCAGTGAACAGGGACGGACTAGCACAGATACGCAGTATTTT CASSEQGRTSTDTQYF
. TRBJ1-1 13 TRBV10-3 . TGTGCCATCAGTGACGGAGTGAACACTGAAGCTTTCTTT CAISDGVNTEAFF
TRBD2 TRBJ2-6 19 TRBV6-1 . TGTGCCAGCAGTCCCCGGACTAGCGGGAGTGTTTTCGGGGCCAACGTCCTGACTTTC CASSPRTSGSVFGANVLTF
TRBD2 TRBJ2-1 15 TRBV20-1 . TGCAGTGCTAGAGGTAGTAGCGGGAACTACAATGAGCAGTTCTTC CSARGSSGNYNEQFF
. TRBJ2-1 16 TRBV4-3 few TGCGCCAGCAGCCAAGACAGGGGTAGGTCCTACAATGAGCAGTTCTTC CASSQDRGRSYNEQFF
. TRBJ2-1 14 TRBV12-3/TRBV12-4 . TGTGCCAGCAGTTCTTGGACAGATTACAATGAGCAGTTCTTC CASSSWTDYNEQFF
TRBD2 TRBJ2-3 15 TRBV5-1 few TGCGCCAGCAGCTTGGGCTTGCGGGGGGAGGATACGCAGTATTTT CASSLGLRGEDTQYF
. TRBJ2-3 15 TRBV2 . TGTGCCAGCAGTGATGCGGCGAAGAGCACAGATACGCAGTATTTT CASSDAAKSTDTQYF
TRBD2 TRBJ2-7 15 TRBV9 many TGTGCCAGCAGCGTTACCGGGACTAGCGGCTACGAGCAGTACTTC CASSVTGTSGYEQYF
. TRBJ1-2 12 TRBV12-3/TRBV12-4 few TGTGCCAGCAGTTCGGGATTCTATGGCTACACCTTC CASSSGFYGYTF
. TRBJ1-1 12 TRBV6-1 few TGTGCCAGTGAGGGACCAGAGGCGGAAGCTTTCTTT CASEGPEAEAFF
. TRBJ2-2 14 TRBV20-1 . TGCAGTGCCCCTCGCGGCGGGATGGCCGGGGAGCTGTTTTTT CSAPRGGMAGELFF
TRBD1 TRBJ2-7 12 TRBV20-1 few TGCAGTGCAACAGGGGCCCCCTACGAGCAGTACTTC CSATGAPYEQYF
TRBD2 TRBJ2-2 14 TRBV29-1 few TGCAGCGCTGGTTGGGCGGGAGTTTCCGGGGAGCTGTTTTTT CSAGWAGVSGELFF
. TRBJ2-3 13 TRBV2 . TGTGCCAGCAGGCCCGGGGTCGGGGATACGCAGTATTTT CASRPGVGDTQYF
TRBD2 TRBJ2-3 16 TRBV28 . TGTGCCAGCAGATCCGGGACTAGCGGGAGAACAGATACGCAGTATTTT CASRSGTSGRTDTQYF
TRBD2 TRBJ2-5 14 TRBV20-1 . TGCAGTGCTTCCGGACTAGCGGGGGCAGAGACCCAGTACTTC CSASGLAGAETQYF
TRBD1 TRBJ1-2 13 TRBV12-3/TRBV12-4 many TGTGCCAGCAGTCGACAGGGGGCGGGTGGCTACACCTTC CASSRQGAGGYTF
. TRBJ2-3 17 TRBV5-1 few TGCGCCAGCAGCCTCAAAAACAGGCCTCTACCCACAGATACGCAGTATTTT CASSLKNRPLPTDTQYF
TRBD2 TRBJ2-3 17 TRBV28 . TGTGCCAGCACTCCCGGGACTAGCGGGACCATCACAGATACGCAGTATTTT CASTPGTSGTITDTQYF
TRBD2 TRBJ2-1 17 TRBV12-3/TRBV12-4 . TGTGCCAGCAGTACACCCTCCGGGACTAGGGGGACGGGGGAGCAGTTCTTC CASSTPSGTRGTGEQFF
TRBD1 TRBJ1-1 15 TRBV5-6 few TGTGCCAGCAGCCCCCTTAGGGGGCTGGAGACTGAAGCTTTCTTT CASSPLRGLETEAFF
. TRBJ1-3 15 TRBV9 few TGTGCCAGCAGCGCCAGCGGGAGTTCACGAAACACCATATATTTT CASSASGSSRNTIYF
. TRBJ1-6 15 TRBV5-1 . TGCGCCAGCAGCCATGGTAAACAGGGTGGCTCACCCCTCCACTTT CASSHGKQGGSPLHF
. TRBJ2-2 12 TRBV15 . TGTGCCACCAGCAGACCAAGCGGGGAGCTGTTTTTT CATSRPSGELFF
. TRBJ2-3 15 TRBV7-2 once TGTGCCAGCAGCGAGGGACGCTTGTACACAGATACGCAGTATTTT CASSEGRLYTDTQYF
TRBD2 TRBJ2-1 18 TRBV6-1 once TGTGCCATCAGCGAAGCAGGGACTAGCGGTACCCGTAAGGATGAGCAGTTCTTC CAISEAGTSGTRKDEQFF
. TRBJ1-1 13 TRBV20-1 few TGCAGTGCCCAGGGTAGGTTGGCCACTGAAGCTTTCTTT CSAQGRLATEAFF
TRBD2 TRBJ2-5 14 TRBV12-3/TRBV12-4 many TGTGCCAGCAGTTTTGGGGGACTACAAGAGACCCAGTACTTC CASSFGGLQETQYF
TRBD1 TRBJ1-3 15 TRBV7-9 . TGTGCCAGCAGCAAAGGACAGGCGGAGGCGGACACCATATATTTT CASSKGQAEADTIYF
. TRBJ2-5 13 TRBV9 few TGTGCCAGCAGCGAAGAAAGCCAAGAGACCCAGTACTTC CASSEESQETQYF
TRBD1 TRBJ2-7 13 TRBV29-1 . TGCAGCGTTGAAGGGACAGGGGGCTTCGAGCAGTACTTC CSVEGTGGFEQYF
TRBD2 TRBJ2-5 13 TRBV7-7 few TGTGCTAGCAGTCCCGGGACTACGGAGACCCAGTACTTC CASSPGTTETQYF
. TRBJ2-5 19 TRBV18 . TGTGCCAGCTCACCACCGAACACTATTCTATCCGGACCGGGGGAGACCCAGTACTTC CASSPPNTILSGPGETQYF
TRBD2 TRBJ2-3 15 TRBV11-3 . TGTGCCACAACCCGTCGGCGGGGGGGCACAGATACGCAGTATTTT CATTRRRGGTDTQYF
. TRBJ2-3 14 TRBV11-2 . TGTGCCAGCAGCTTAAGCGGGTACACAGATACGCAGTATTTT CASSLSGYTDTQYF
TRBD1 TRBJ2-5 15 TRBV15 few TGTGCCACCAGCAGAGATCGACAGGGCCAAGAGACCCAGTACTTC CATSRDRQGQETQYF
. TRBJ1-6 16 TRBV5-1 few TGCGCCAGCAGGAAGGAAACGGGGGTTGGGAATTCACCCCTCCACTTT CASRKETGVGNSPLHF
. TRBJ2-5 14 TRBV3-1 . TGTGCCAGCAGTCTCCTAGGGATGCAAGAGACCCAGTACTTC CASSLLGMQETQYF
. TRBJ1-5 14 TRBV19 few TGTGCCAGTAGCACAGGGATTGGCAATCAGCCCCAGCATTTT CASSTGIGNQPQHF
. TRBJ1-2 15 TRBV5-5 . TGTGCCAGCAGCTTGGATGCAGGGCGACATGTTGGCTACACCTTC CASSLDAGRHVGYTF
TRBD1 TRBJ1-2 14 TRBV5-1 . TGCGCCAGCAGCTGGACGGGACAGGCGTATGGCTACACCTTC CASSWTGQAYGYTF
. TRBJ2-2 13 TRBV30 . TGTGCCCAGAGCGAGCTTGACACCGGGGAGCTGTTTTTT CAQSELDTGELFF
TRBD2 TRBJ2-5 15 TRBV28 many TGTGCCAGCAGTTTAAACGGGAGGCTAAAAGAGACCCAGTACTTC CASSLNGRLKETQYF
. TRBJ1-6 15 TRBV12-3/TRBV12-4 . TGTGCCAGCAGCGAGGGGCAGGGAAGCGGGTCACCCCTCCACTTT CASSEGQGSGSPLHF
TRBD2 TRBJ2-3 15 TRBV3-1 few TGTGCCAGCAGCTCCAGGAGCGGGGGGCGAGATACGCAGTATTTT CASSSRSGGRDTQYF
TRBD2 TRBJ2-5 18 TRBV15 few TGTGCCACCAGCAGACCGCGGGGACTAGCGGGGGTCCAAGAGACCCAGTACTTC CATSRPRGLAGVQETQYF
TRBD1 TRBJ1-2 14 TRBV18 . TGTGCCAGCTCACGCCAAGGGGGCTCGGATGGCTACACCTTC CASSRQGGSDGYTF
. TRBJ2-1 16 TRBV4-1 once TGCGCCAGCGGCACCGGCCGGGGGCCCTCCCACAATGAGCAGTTCTTC CASGTGRGPSHNEQFF
. TRBJ2-7 11 TRBV21-1 . TGTGCCAGCACCCGGGCCGACGAGCAGTACTTC CASTRADEQYF
. TRBJ2-1 17 TRBV4-1 few TGCGCCAGCAGCCAAGGGGCTAGCCCACGGGGGTGGAATGAGCAGTTCTTC CASSQGASPRGWNEQFF
. TRBJ2-1 11 TRBV6-5 . TGTGCCAGCAGGTCGATTAATGAGCAGTTCTTC CASRSINEQFF
. TRBJ1-6 15 TRBV9 . TGTGCCAGCAGCGTAGGGGGACGGATTAATTCACCCCTCCACTTT CASSVGGRINSPLHF
TRBD1 TRBJ2-2 17 TRBV4-1 . TGCGCCAGCAGCCAAGAATATAGGACAGGGATAACCGGGGAGCTGTTTTTT CASSQEYRTGITGELFF
. TRBJ2-3 14 TRBV5-1 . TGCGCCAGCCCCCCAATGCGAGGACCAGATACGCAGTATTTT CASPPMRGPDTQYF
. TRBJ2-7 16 TRBV7-8 few TGTGCCAGCAGCTTAGATGTGGGCCCGGAATCCTACGAGCAGTACTTC CASSLDVGPESYEQYF